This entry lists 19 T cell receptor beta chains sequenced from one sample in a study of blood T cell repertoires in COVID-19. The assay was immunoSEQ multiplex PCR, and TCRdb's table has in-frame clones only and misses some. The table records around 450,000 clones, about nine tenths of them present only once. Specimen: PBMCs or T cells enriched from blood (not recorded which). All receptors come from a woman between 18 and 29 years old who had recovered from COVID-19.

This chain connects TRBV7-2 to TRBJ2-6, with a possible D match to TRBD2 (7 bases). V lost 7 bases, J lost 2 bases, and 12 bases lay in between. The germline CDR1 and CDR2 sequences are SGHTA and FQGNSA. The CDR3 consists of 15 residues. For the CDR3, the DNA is TGTGCCAGCAACAAAGGGGGGGCTGGGGCCAACGTCCTGACTTTC. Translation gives CASNKGGAGANVLTF. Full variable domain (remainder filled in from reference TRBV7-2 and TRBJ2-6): GAGVSQSPSNKVTEKGKDVELRCDPISGHTALYWYRQSLGQGLEFLIYFQGNSAPDKSGLPSDRFSAERTGGSVSTLTIQRTQQEDSAVYLCASNKGGAGANVLTFGAGSRLTVL.

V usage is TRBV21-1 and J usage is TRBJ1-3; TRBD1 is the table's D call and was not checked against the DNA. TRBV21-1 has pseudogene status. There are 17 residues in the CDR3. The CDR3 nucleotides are TGTGCCAGCAGCCCCATCAGGGGGGAAAACTCTGGAAACACCATATATTTT. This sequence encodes CASSPIRGENSGNTIYF.

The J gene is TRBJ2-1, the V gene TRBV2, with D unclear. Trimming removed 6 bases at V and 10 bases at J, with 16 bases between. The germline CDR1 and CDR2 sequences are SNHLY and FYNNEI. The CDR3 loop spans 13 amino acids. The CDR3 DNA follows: TGTGCCAGCAGGACTGCTAGTTCCGGGGAGCAGTTCTTC. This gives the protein CASRTASSGEQFF.

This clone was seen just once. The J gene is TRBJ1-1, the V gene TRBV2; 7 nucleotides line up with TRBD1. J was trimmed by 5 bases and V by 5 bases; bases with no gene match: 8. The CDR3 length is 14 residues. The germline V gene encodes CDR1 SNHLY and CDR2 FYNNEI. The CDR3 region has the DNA TGTGCCAGCAGTTACGACAGGGTAACGACTGAAGCTTTCTTT. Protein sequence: CASSYDRVTTEAFF.

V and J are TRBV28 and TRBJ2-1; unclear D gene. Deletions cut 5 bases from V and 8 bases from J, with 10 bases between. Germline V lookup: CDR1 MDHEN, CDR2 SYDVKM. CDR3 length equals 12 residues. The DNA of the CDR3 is TGTGCCAGCAGTCCACCTAGTGATGAGCAGTTCTTC. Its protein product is CASSPPSDEQFF.

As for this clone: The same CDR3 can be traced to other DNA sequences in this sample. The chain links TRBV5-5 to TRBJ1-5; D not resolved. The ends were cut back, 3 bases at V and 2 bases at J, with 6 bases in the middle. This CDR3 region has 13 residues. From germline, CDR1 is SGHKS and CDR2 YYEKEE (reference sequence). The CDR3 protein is CASSSAGNQPQHF. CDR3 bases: TGTGCCAGCAGCTCGGCGGGCAATCAGCCCCAGCATTTT.

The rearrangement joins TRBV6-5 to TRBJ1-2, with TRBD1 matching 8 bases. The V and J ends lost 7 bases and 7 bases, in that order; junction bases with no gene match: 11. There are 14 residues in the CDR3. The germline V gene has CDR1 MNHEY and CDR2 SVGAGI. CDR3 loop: CASNFGQGVGGYTF. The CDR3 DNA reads TGTGCCAGCAATTTCGGACAGGGAGTTGGTGGCTACACCTTC.

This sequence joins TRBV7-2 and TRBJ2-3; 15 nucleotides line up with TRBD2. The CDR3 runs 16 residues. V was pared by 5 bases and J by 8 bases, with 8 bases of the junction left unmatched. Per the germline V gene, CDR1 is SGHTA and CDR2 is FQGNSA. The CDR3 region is CASSPPGLAGGFTQYF. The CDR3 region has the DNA TGTGCCAGCAGCCCTCCGGGACTAGCGGGGGGATTTACGCAGTATTTT.

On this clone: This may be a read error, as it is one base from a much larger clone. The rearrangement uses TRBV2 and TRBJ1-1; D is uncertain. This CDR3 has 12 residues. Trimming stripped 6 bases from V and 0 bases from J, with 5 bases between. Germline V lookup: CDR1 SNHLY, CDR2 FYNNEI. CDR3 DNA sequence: TGTGCCAGCAGAGCTATGAACACTGAAGCTTTCTTT. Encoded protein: CASRAMNTEAFF.

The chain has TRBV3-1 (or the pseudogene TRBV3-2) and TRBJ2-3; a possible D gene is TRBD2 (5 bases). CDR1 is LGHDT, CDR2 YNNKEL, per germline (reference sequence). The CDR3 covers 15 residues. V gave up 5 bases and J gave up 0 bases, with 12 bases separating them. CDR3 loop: CASSSSPPSTDTQYF. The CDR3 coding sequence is TGTGCCAGCAGCTCTAGCCCCCCTAGCACAGATACGCAGTATTTT.

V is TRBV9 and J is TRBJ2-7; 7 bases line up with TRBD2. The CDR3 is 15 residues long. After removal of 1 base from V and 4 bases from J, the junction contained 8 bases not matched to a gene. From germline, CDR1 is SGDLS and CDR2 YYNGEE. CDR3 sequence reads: CASSVSAGTQYEQYF. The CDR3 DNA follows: TGTGCCAGCAGCGTATCAGCGGGGACTCAATACGAGCAGTACTTC.

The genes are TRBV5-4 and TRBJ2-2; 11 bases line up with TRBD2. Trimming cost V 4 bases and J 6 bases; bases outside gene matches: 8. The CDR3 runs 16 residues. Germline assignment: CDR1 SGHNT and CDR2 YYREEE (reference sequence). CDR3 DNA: TGTGCCAGCAGCAGTAGCGGGGGGGCCTGGGCCGGGGAGCTGTTTTTT. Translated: CASSSSGGAWAGELFF. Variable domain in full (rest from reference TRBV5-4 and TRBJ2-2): ETGVTQSPTHLIKTRGQQVTLRCSSQSGHNTVSWYQQALGQGPQFIFQYYREEENGRGNFPPRFSGLQFPNYSSELNVNALELDDSALYLCASSSSGGAWAGELFFGEGSRLTVL.

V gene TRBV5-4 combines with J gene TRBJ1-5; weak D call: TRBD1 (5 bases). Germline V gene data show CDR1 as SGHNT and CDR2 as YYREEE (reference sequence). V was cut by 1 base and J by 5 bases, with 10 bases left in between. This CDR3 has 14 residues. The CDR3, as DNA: TGTGCCAGCAGCTTGTCAGGGAGGGATCAGCCCCAGCATTTT. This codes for CASSLSGRDQPQHF.

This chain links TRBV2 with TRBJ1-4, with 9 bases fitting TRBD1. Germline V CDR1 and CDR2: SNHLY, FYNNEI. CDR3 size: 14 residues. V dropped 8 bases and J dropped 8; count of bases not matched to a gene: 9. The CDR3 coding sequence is TGTGCCAGCCTCCGGGACAGGGAAGAAGAAAAACTGTTTTTT. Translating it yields CASLRDREEEKLFF.

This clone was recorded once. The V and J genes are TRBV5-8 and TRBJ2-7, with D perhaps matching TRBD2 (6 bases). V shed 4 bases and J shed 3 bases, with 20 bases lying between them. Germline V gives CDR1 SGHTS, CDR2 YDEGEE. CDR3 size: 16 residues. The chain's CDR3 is CASSPRGGLPIYEQYF. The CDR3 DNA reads TGTGCCAGCAGCCCCCGCGGAGGGTTGCCGATCTACGAGCAGTACTTC.

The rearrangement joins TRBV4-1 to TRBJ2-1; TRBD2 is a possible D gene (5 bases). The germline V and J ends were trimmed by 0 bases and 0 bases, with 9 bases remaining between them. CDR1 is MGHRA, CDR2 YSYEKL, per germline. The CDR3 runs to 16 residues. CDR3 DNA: TGCGCCAGCAGCCAAGATAGAGGGATCTCCTACAATGAGCAGTTCTTC. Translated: CASSQDRGISYNEQFF.

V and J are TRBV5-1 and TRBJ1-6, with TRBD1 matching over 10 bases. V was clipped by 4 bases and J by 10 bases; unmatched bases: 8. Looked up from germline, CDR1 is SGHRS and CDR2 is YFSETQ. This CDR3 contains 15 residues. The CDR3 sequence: CASSAGQGVQSPLHF. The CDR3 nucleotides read TGCGCCAGCAGCGCCGGACAGGGGGTTCAGTCACCCCTCCACTTT.

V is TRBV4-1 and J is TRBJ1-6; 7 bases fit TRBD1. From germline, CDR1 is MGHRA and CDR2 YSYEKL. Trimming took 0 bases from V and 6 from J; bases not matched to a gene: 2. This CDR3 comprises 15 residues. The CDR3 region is CASSQDRDSNSPLHF. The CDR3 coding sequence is TGCGCCAGCAGCCAAGACCGGGACAGTAATTCACCCCTCCACTTT.

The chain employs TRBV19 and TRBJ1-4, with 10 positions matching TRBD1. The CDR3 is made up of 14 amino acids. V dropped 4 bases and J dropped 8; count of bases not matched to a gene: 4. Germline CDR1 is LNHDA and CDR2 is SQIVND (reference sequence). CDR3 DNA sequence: TGTGCCAGTAGTAAGGGACAGGGGTCGGAAAAACTGTTTTTT. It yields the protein CASSKGQGSEKLFF.